Here is one TCR beta chain with its context. This clone was recorded once. Which antigen it targets is not known. Nothing much larger sits one base from this clone, and base qualities are not available. CDR1 and CDR2 were assigned from the germline V gene as SGHDT and YYEEEE. Its CDR3 holds 14 amino acids, cysteine through phenylalanine. Only the CDR3 DNA stays, 42 bases, in frame from base 1. V sheds 4 bases and J sheds 4 bases, leaving 14 bases between their ends. The data were obtained in a study of blood T cell repertoires in COVID-19 (TCRdb year 2020). Background on the whole study: Samples covering the acute and convalescent phases of COVID-19 were provided by collaborators in the United States, Italy and Spain. The material from the prospective study consisted of cDNA or gDNA derived from T cells, B-cell-depleted T cells, or PBMCs. The dataset comprised deeply sampled blood TCRbeta repertoires from subjects exposed to, actively infected with, or recovered from COVID-19. A de-identified subject ID, COVID-19 status, age in years and sex were almost always included in the sample metadata. The samples were drawn from the first 160 participants of the ongoing ImmuneRACE study and from under 1,500 subjects provided by 6 global collaborators. HLA class I and class II types, where available, came from metadata supplied by the sample provider rather than from assay-based typing. The repertoires were made available in a free public database intended to serve as a resource for research on the immune response to SARS-CoV-2. The study at large found these results: The quantity of clinical and demographic metadata differed by source and by participant and was supplied without curation.

Participants in the prospective study were aged about 18 to 95 years, lived in some 24 United States geographic areas, and enrolled through a virtual design. In the prospective study, cohorts were assigned on the basis of participant-reported clinical history obtained from a screening survey and a study questionnaire. ImmuneRACE Cohort 3 recovered participants were defined by two consecutive negative NP/OP PCR tests, healthcare professional clearance, or symptom resolution. In the prospective study, whole blood, serum and a nasopharyngeal or oropharyngeal swab were collected from each participant by mobile phlebotomists. Additional blood draws and questionnaires over an approximately two-month period could optionally be provided by prospective study participants. Before DNA extraction, prospective study blood samples were shipped either frozen or at room temperature. TCRbeta CDR3 regions were amplified from genomic DNA using the immunoSEQ Assay, a bias-controlled multiplex PCR. The source study handled its data this way. The number of nucleated cells in each sample was estimated from the amplification of reference gene primers within the assay. Sequence reads were collapsed and filtered to measure the absolute abundance of every unique TCRbeta CDR3 rearrangement. Productive Simpson clonality was computed per sample as the square root of Simpson's diversity index over productive rearrangements. Drawn from immuneACCESS, this table holds only the in-frame rearrangements with V and J called that TCRdb kept. Clones are partly lost; checked studies trace under half to an unresolved V gene and leave the rest unexplained. For V, J and clone size, that table is used; D and trimming come from the DNA. This sample gives 300,000 to 450,000 clones in total; roughly 87% of them show up just once. The ten largest clonotypes hold more than 0.8% of the sample.

The rearrangement combines TRBV5-6 with TRBJ2-5, with TRBD2 perhaps the D gene, on 7 matching bases. The receptor's source is a woman in her twenties or thirties who had recovered from COVID-19. The sequenced sample consisted of PBMCs or T cells enriched from blood (not recorded which). CDR3 sequence: CASSGNREGETQYF. The DNA is as follows: TGTGCCAGCAGCGGGAACAGGGAGGGAGAGACCCAGTACTTC.